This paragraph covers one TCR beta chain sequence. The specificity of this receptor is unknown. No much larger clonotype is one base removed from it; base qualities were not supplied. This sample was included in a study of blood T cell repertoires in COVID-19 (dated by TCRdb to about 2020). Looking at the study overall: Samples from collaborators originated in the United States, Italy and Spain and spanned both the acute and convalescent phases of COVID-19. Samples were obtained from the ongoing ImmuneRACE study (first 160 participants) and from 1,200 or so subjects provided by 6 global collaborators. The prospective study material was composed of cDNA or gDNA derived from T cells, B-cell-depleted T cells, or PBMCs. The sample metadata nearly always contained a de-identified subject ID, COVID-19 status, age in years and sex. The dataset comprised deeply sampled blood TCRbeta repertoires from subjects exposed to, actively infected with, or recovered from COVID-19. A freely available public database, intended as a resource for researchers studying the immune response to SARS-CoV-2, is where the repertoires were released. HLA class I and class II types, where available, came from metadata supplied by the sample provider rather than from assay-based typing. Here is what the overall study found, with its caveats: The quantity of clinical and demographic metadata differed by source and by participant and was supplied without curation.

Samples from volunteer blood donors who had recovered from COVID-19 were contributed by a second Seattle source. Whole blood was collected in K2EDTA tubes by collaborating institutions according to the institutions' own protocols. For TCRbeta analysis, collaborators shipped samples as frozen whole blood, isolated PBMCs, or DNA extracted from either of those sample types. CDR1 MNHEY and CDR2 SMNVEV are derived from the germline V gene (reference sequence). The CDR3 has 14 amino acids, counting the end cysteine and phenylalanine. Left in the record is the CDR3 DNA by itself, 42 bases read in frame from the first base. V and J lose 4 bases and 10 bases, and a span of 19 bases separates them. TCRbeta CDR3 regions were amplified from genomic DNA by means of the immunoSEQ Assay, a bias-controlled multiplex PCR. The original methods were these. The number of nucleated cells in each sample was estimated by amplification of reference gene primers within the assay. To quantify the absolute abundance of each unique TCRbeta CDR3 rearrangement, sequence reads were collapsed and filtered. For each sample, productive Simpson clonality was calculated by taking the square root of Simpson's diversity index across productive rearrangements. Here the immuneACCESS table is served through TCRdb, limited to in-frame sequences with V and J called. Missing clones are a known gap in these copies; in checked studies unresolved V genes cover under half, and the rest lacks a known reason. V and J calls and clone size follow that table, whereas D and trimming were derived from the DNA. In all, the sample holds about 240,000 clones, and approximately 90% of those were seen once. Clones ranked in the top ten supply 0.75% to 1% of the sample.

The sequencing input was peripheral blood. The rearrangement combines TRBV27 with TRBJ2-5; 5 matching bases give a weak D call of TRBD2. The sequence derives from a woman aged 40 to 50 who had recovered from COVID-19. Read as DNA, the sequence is TGTGCCAGCAGTTCTGTGGGAGCAGCAAGAGGCCAGTACTTC. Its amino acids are CASSSVGAARGQYF.